This T cell receptor beta chain was sequenced in a study of long-term antiretroviral therapy in people with HIV. The study, taken as a whole, reports: Blood dating 2004 to 2017 may reflect older ART regimens. Pre-ART clonal expansion yielded clones that dominated the repertoire at all time points. HIV repertoires showed narrower CDR3 length ranges than controls.

This clone has only one observation. Its antigen is undetermined. V dropped 3 bases and J dropped 7; count of bases not matched to a gene: 8. Germline-derived CDR1 and CDR2 are SGHRS and YFSETQ. This CDR3 contains 15 residues. The United States was where all participants with HIV were treated. Researchers report immunoSEQ v3.0 was run at survey level. Some clones are missing from TCRdb's copy, which holds only in-frame ones; the method was immunoSEQ multiplex PCR. The sample includes 30,000 to 40,000 clones, 85% of them seen just once. The sequence came from a man between 18 and 35 years old with HIV. The sample here was unsorted PBMCs, taken about 3.5 years after starting antiretroviral therapy. The chain employs TRBV5-1 and TRBJ2-1, with TRBD2 identical over 9 bases. The CDR3 sequence: CASSSSGGLGNEQFF. CDR3 nucleotides: TGCGCCAGCAGCTCGAGCGGGGGGCTGGGGAATGAGCAGTTCTTC.